The source of this TCR beta chain is a study of T cells in localized non-small cell lung cancer. Sequencing was performed with immunoSEQ multiplex PCR; in TCRdb, only in-frame clones are kept and a portion is missing. The table lists about 9,600 clones, around 90% of them singletons. V lost 7 bases, J lost 3 bases, and 10 bases stayed unmatched. Per germline, CDR1 MRHNA and CDR2 SNTAGT. This CDR3 is built from 16 residues. V and J are TRBV6-4 and TRBJ2-2, with TRBD1 identical over 8 bases. This specimen consisted of peripheral blood, obtained before any cancer treatment. This clonotype originated in a male donor at least 60 years old with stage III squamous cell lung carcinoma. Written as DNA, the CDR3 is TGTGCCAGCAAAGCCGGACAGGGACGGGACACCGGGGAGCTGTTTTTT. The encoded protein is CASKAGQGRDTGELFF.